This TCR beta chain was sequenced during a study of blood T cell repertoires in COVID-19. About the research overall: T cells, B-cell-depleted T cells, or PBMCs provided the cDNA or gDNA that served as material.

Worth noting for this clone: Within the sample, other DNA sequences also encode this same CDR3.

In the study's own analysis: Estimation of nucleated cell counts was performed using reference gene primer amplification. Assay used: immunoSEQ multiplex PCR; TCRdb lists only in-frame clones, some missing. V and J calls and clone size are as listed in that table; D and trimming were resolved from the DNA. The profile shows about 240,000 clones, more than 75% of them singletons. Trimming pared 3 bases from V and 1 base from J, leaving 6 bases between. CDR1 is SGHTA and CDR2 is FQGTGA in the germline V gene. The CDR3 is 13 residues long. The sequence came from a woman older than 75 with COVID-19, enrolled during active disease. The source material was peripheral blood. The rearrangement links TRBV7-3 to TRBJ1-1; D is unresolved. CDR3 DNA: TGTGCCAGCAGCTTGGGGAGGAACACTGAAGCTTTCTTT. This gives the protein CASSLGRNTEAFF.